The entry that follows covers one TCR beta chain sequence. Its binding antigen is unknown. No base quality values were provided; no much bigger clone lies one nucleotide off. These data are taken from a study of T cell responses to AZD1222 COVID-19 vaccine (dated by TCRdb to 2020 to 2023). In terms of the full investigation: A total of approximately 230 trial participants underwent TCR sequencing, of whom around 200 received two doses of AZD1222 and some 26 received two doses of the MenACWY control vaccine. Enrollment into the trials was organized by age into subgroups of 18-55, 56-69 and 70-plus years, and those subgroups contained roughly 150, 30 and 60 TCR-sequenced participants, respectively. The study at large found these results: No day 14 peak-response samples were available, so repertoires were characterized only after the peak T cell response. Participants were mostly white British and included more females than males, and it was suggested by the authors that clonal diversity may have been underestimated. A significant rise in spike-specific TCR breadth and depth was observed after two AZD1222 doses relative to day 0 and relative to MenACWY recipients. Vaccine-associated CD4 TCRs spanned the whole spike protein, with dominant responses in regions 160-218 and 743-854. In the small 56-69-year group, the increase in depth fell short of significance, most likely because of low power. Conclusions about previously exposed vaccinees are limited, since just six or seven AZD1222 recipients were seropositive for SARS-CoV-2 at baseline. Reportedly, close to half of the unique spike-specific TCRs recognized epitopes lying outside the regions that are mutated in the B.1.351 and B.1.1.7 variants.

This specimen's time point label, per the study, means: about 28 days (+/-7) after the second vaccine dose. Because spike-specific TCR depth and breadth did not differ between the two schedules, AZD1222 recipients who got a second dose at roughly 4 weeks were pooled with those who got a second dose at roughly 12 weeks. Vaccinee samples were obtained from the UK trials COV001 and COV002, which included a single-blind randomized controlled phase 2/3 trial of AZD1222 (ChAdOx1 nCoV-19) in healthy adults. Trial participant PBMC samples were collected at day 0 and day 28 after the second dose for TCRbeta chain sequencing. At the junction V is shortened by 0 bases and J by 8 bases, with 9 bases in between. The CDR1 and CDR2 encoded by the germline V gene are SGDLS and YYNGEE. Counted from cysteine to phenylalanine, this CDR3 has 14 amino acids. The DNA shown is the 42-base CDR3, in frame from base 1. The CDR3 regions of human TCRbeta chains were analyzed by immunosequencing. The authors' pipeline ran thus. Repertoire TCRs were checked for matches against a reference library of SARS-CoV-2-specific TCRs that had been generated using the MIRA antigen-specificity platform. Breadth was defined as the fraction of unique TCRs that were SARS-CoV-2-associated. Depth was defined as the fraction of total T cells that were SARS-CoV-2-associated. Using the MIRA data, every spike-specific TCR was mapped to the spike region that the TCR reacted to and assigned to either a CD4 or a CD8 class. Log10-transformed breadth and depth values were compared by one-way ANOVA with Sidak's multiple comparisons tests. This is the immuneACCESS table as TCRdb keeps it, with only in-frame sequences that have V and J called. A part of the clones is gone; compared with another copy, unresolved V genes explain less than half, and the rest is unexplained. V, J and clone size were drawn from that table, and D and trimming were deduced from the DNA. Here the sample has 90,000 to 120,000 clones; approximately 92% occur a single time. The ten largest clones take up under 9.5% of the sample.

The V gene is TRBV9 and the J gene is TRBJ1-6; the D gene is perhaps TRBD1, on 5 matching bases. The material sequenced was peripheral blood, taken 28 days after the second AZD1222 dose. The source is an adult who received the AZD1222 COVID-19 vaccine. The CDR3 protein: CASSVEAGHSPLHF. In nucleotide form, the sequence is TGTGCCAGCAGCGTAGAAGCAGGGCATTCACCCCTCCACTTT.